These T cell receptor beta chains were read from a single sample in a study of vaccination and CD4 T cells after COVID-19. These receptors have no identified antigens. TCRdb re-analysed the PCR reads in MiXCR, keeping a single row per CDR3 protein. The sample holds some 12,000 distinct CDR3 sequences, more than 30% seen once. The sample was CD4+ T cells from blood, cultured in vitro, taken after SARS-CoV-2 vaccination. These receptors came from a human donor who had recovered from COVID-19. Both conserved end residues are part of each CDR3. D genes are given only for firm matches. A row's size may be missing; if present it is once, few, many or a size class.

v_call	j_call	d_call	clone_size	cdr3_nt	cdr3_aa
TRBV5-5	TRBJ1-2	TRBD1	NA	TGTGCCAGCAGCTTTACAGGGGAGCCCTATGGCTACACCTTC	CASSFTGEPYGYTF
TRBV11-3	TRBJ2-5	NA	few	TGTGCCAGCAGCTCTAACCCAACATCGACGGGCAAAGAGACCCAGTACTTC	CASSSNPTSTGKETQYF
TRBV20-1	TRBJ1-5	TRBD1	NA	TGCAGTGCTAGGTATCGGACAGGGTTCAATCAGCCCCAGCATTTT	CSARYRTGFNQPQHF
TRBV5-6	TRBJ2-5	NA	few	TGTGCCAGCGAGGCCGTCCGGGATGAGACCCAGTACTTC	CASEAVRDETQYF
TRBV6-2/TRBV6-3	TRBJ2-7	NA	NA	TGTGCCAGCAGTTACGTCGGACAGTCCTACGAGCAGTACTTC	CASSYVGQSYEQYF
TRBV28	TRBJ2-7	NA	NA	TGTGCCAGCCTTGGAGGACACATGGTCGAGCAGTACTTC	CASLGGHMVEQYF
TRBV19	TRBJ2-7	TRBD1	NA	TGTGCCAGTAGTATTAAGTGGCAGGGGGCCGAGCAGTACTTC	CASSIKWQGAEQYF
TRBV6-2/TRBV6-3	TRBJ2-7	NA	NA	TGTGCCAGCAGTTACCCGTCAGGGTTCCCCTACGAGCAGTACTTC	CASSYPSGFPYEQYF
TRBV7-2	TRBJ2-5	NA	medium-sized	TGTGCCAGCAGCTTAGGTCCCAGGATGGAGACCCAGTACTTC	CASSLGPRMETQYF
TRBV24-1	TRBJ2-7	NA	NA	TGTGCCACCAGTGATTTTTACGAGCAGTACTTC	CATSDFYEQYF
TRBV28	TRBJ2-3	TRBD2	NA	TGTGCCAGCAGTTTCGCTGGCGGGAGAGCAGATACGCAGTATTTT	CASSFAGGRADTQYF
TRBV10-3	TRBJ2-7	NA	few	TGTGCCATCTCGCGGGGCCCGACCTCCTACGAGCAGTACTTC	CAISRGPTSYEQYF
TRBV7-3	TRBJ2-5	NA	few	TGTGCCAGCAGCTTGGGTGGGGCGCTGGGAGAGACCCAGTACTTC	CASSLGGALGETQYF
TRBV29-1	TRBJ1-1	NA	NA	TGCAGCGCTGCCGGGACAATGATCGCTGAAGCTTTCTTT	CSAAGTMIAEAFF
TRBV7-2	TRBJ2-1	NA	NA	TGTGCCAGCAGCTTAACGGCACTTGCGGTGGGTGAGCAGTTCTTC	CASSLTALAVGEQFF
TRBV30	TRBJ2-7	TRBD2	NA	TGTGCCTGGAGTGGTAGCGGGACCCCCTACGAGCAGTACTTC	CAWSGSGTPYEQYF
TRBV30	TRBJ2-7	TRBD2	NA	TGTGCCTGGAGTGTCGCGGGACTAGGGAGCTACGAGCAGTACTTC	CAWSVAGLGSYEQYF
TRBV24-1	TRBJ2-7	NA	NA	TGTGCCACCAGTGAAGGGGGCTACGAGCAGTACTTC	CATSEGGYEQYF
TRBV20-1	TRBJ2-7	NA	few	TGCAGTGCTCCGACAGTTAGCGGAAACCCTTACGAGCAGTACTTC	CSAPTVSGNPYEQYF
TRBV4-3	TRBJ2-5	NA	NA	TGCGCCAGCAGCCAAGGACCAGGGGAGGGAGAGACCCAGTACTTC	CASSQGPGEGETQYF
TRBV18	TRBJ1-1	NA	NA	TGTGCCAGCTCACTACTCGGTCGAGGGACTGAAGCTTTCTTT	CASSLLGRGTEAFF
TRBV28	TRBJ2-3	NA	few	TGTGCCAGCAGGGGGGCCGCAGATACGCAGTATTTT	CASRGAADTQYF
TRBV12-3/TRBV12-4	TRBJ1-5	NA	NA	TGTGCCAGCAGTTTACTGGGGGCGGGTAGTCAGCCCCAGCATTTT	CASSLLGAGSQPQHF
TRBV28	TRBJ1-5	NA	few	TGTGCCAGCAGTTTGGTGCAGGTCAATCAGCCCCAGCATTTT	CASSLVQVNQPQHF
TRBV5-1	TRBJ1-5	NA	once	TGCGCCAGCAGCTTGGGGGTGACCGCCAATCAGCCCCAGCATTTT	CASSLGVTANQPQHF
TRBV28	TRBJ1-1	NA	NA	TGTGCCACTAAGTACCTGGACAGAAACACTGAAGCTTTCTTT	CATKYLDRNTEAFF
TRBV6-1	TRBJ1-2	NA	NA	TGTGCCAGCGGACTGGGGCTGGGCTACACCTTC	CASGLGLGYTF
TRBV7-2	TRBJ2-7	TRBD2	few	TGTGCCAGCAGCCATAGCGGGAGGGCCTACGAGCAGTACTTC	CASSHSGRAYEQYF
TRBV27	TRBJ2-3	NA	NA	TGTGCCAGCAGCTCCAACCTTGGCGGTGGTATTCAGTATTTT	CASSSNLGGGIQYF
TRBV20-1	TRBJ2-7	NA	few	TGCAGTGCTAGAGGGGCATCTAGGTACGAGCAGTACTTC	CSARGASRYEQYF
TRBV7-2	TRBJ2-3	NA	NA	TGTGCCAGCAGCCCCTCTACGGATACGCAGTATTTT	CASSPSTDTQYF
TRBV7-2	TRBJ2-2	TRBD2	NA	TGTGCCAGCAGCTTCCGGGGTCTAGCGGGCGGTCATGGCGGGGAGCTGTTTTTT	CASSFRGLAGGHGGELFF
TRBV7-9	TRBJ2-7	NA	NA	TGTGCCAGCAGCCCACTCCCCGTCCCGGGGACCGTCTACGAGCAGTACTTC	CASSPLPVPGTVYEQYF